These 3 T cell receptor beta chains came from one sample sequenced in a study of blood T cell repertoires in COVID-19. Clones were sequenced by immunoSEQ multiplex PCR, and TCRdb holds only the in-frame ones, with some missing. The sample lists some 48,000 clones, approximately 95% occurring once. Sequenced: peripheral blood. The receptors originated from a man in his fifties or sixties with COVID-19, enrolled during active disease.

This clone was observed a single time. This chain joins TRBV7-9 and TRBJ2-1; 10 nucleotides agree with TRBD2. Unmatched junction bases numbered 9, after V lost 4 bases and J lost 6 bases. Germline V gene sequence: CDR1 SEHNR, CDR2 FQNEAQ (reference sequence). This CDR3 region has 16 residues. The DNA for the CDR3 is TGTGCCAGCAGCTCCCAAGGACTAGCGGCCATCAATGAGCAGTTCTTC. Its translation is CASSSQGLAAINEQFF.

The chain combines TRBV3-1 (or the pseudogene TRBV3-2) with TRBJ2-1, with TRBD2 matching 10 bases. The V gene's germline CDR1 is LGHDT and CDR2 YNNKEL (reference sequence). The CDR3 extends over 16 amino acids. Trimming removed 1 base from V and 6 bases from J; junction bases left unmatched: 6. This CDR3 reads CASSQGLAGVGNEQFF. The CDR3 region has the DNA TGTGCCAGCAGCCAAGGTCTAGCGGGAGTGGGCAATGAGCAGTTCTTC.

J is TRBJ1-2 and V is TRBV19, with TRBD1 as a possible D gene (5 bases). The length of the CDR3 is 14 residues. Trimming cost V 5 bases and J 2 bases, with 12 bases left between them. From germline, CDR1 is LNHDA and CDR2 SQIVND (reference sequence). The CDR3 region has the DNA TGTGCCAGTAGTCCAGCGACAGAGAACTATGGCTACACCTTC. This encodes CASSPATENYGYTF.